The 14 T cell receptor beta chains below come from one sample, sequenced in a study of shared clonotypes between healthy human individuals. Assay: immunoSEQ multiplex PCR; the TCRdb copy retains only in-frame clones and omits some. The sample records fewer than 3 million clones, roughly 90% being singletons. Sequencing was performed on naive CD4+ T cells from PBMCs. This sample's subset: CD45RA+ positively selected. The receptors were gathered from a man between 18 and 35 years old in good health. Some clones in this sample may be carry-over from other donors' samples.

V usage is TRBV28 and J usage is TRBJ2-7; 9 nucleotides align to TRBD1. This CDR3 contains 14 residues. Trimming at V came to 5 bases and at J to 6 bases, leaving 8 bases not matched to a gene. The germline gives CDR1 MDHEN, CDR2 SYDVKM. CDR3 bases: TGTGCCAGCAGTCCCTCGGGACAGGGACGCGAGCAGTACTTC. Encoded protein: CASSPSGQGREQYF.

The chain has TRBV6-1 and TRBJ1-2; no clear D gene. Trimming shortened V by 2 bases and J by 3 bases, and 16 bases separated the two germline ends. The CDR3 loop spans 16 amino acids. Germline CDR1 reads MNHNS; CDR2 reads SASEGT. CDR3 residues: CASSESRQDLHYGYTF. The DNA of the CDR3 is TGTGCCAGCAGTGAAAGCCGGCAGGACCTACACTATGGCTACACCTTC.

The chain employs TRBV10-3 and TRBJ1-3; D is unresolved. This CDR3 comprises 16 residues. The V end lost 0 bases, the J end lost 0 bases, and 9 bases lay between the germline ends. Germline CDR1 and CDR2: ENHRY and SYGVKD. CDR3 DNA sequence: TGTGCCATCAGTGAGTCGCCATCTATCTCTGGAAACACCATATATTTT. This codes for CAISESPSISGNTIYF.

The chain couples TRBV5-1 to TRBJ2-7; D is unclear. The V end was cut by 2 bases, the J end by 1 base, with 10 bases between. Germline CDR1 and CDR2: SGHRS and YFSETQ. The CDR3 sequence is 14 residues long. Here the CDR3 reads CASSLSWMSYEQYF. In DNA, the CDR3 is TGCGCCAGCAGCTTATCGTGGATGTCCTACGAGCAGTACTTC.

The genes are TRBV4-1 and TRBJ2-3; D possibly corresponds to TRBD2 (5 bases). Germline-derived CDR1 and CDR2 are MGHRA and YSYEKL. The CDR3 has 16 amino acids. V lost 4 bases and J lost 4, with 18 bases in between. DNA of the CDR3: TGCGCCAGCAGCCCCGCCCGGAGGCCCGCCCCAGATACGCAGTATTTT. Its translation: CASSPARRPAPDTQYF.

In DNA form, the CDR3 reads TGCGCCAGCAGCCAAGATCGGGGACGGGGTGGCTACACCTTC. This codes for CASSQDRGRGGYTF. The chain carries TRBV4-3 and TRBJ1-2, with D possibly TRBD1 on 5 matching bases. The V end lost 0 bases, the J end lost 7 bases, and 12 bases lay between the germline ends. The germline V gene encodes CDR1 LGHNA and CDR2 YSLEER. This CDR3 comprises 14 residues.

The sample holds one count of this clone. The chain carries TRBV28 and TRBJ2-2; 7 positions agree with TRBD2. V shed 6 bases, J shed 15 bases, and the junction held 19 bases outside the gene matches. Per the germline V gene, CDR1 is MDHEN and CDR2 is SYDVKM. This CDR3 is 15 amino acids long. The CDR3: CASSLLGAGQTLVFF. CDR3 nucleotides: TGTGCCAGCAGCCTCCTCGGAGCGGGGCAAACGTTGGTGTTTTTT. The full variable domain, completed using reference TRBV28 and TRBJ2-2, is DVKVTQSSRYLVKRTGEKVFLECVQDMDHENMFWYRQDPGLGLRLIYFSYDVKMKEKGDIPEGYSVSREKKERFSLILESASTNQTSMYLCASSLLGAGQTLVFFGEGSRLTVL.

This clone was counted a single time. The chain links TRBV18 to TRBJ1-1; D call uncertain. Per germline, CDR1 KGHSH and CDR2 LQKENI. With 1 base removed from V and 4 bases from J, the gap between germline ends came to 10 bases. CDR3 length: 14 amino acids. CDR3 bases: TGTGCCAGCTCACCACTAACAGAGAGCACTGAAGCTTTCTTT. Protein: CASSPLTESTEAFF.

This clone was seen once. CDR3 protein: CASSGQLRNEQFF. CDR3 nucleotides: TGTGCCAGCAGTGGTCAACTTCGCAATGAGCAGTTCTTC. The chain recombines TRBV14 with TRBJ2-1, with D hard to call. Deletions cut 6 bases from V and 6 bases from J, with 12 bases between. This CDR3 has 13 amino acids. Germline CDR1 is SGHDN and CDR2 is FVKESK.

The rearrangement uses TRBV19 and TRBJ1-1; D call uncertain. The germline V gene has CDR1 LNHDA and CDR2 SQIVND (reference sequence). Deletions cut 7 bases from V and 0 bases from J, with 15 bases between. There are 15 residues in the CDR3. CDR3 nucleotide sequence: TGTGCCAGTACCCAACGATGGGATGTGAACACTGAAGCTTTCTTT. This translates into CASTQRWDVNTEAFF.

CDR3 sequence: CASGRDKNTGELFF. The DNA of the CDR3 is TGTGCCAGCGGAAGGGACAAGAACACCGGGGAGCTGTTTTTT. The chain uses TRBV21-1 and TRBJ2-2; the table's D call TRBD1 went unverified against the DNA. TRBV21-1 is deemed a pseudogene. The CDR3 length is 14 residues.

The chain recombines TRBV4-1 with TRBJ2-3; D unclear. The CDR3 covers 14 residues. The ends were cut back, 9 bases at V and 5 bases at J, with 18 bases in the middle. Germline assignment: CDR1 MGHRA and CDR2 YSYEKL. CDR3 amino acids: CASTKVILGDTQYF. The CDR3 coding sequence is TGCGCCAGTACCAAGGTCATACTGGGAGATACGCAGTATTTT.

The rearrangement links TRBV29-1 to TRBJ2-1, with 10 bases lining up with TRBD1. The length of the CDR3 is 15 residues. The V gene's germline CDR1 is SQVTM and CDR2 ANQGSEA. Germline trimming cut 5 bases from V and 3 bases from J; bases unmatched to any gene: 7. The CDR3: CSVWGQGLGYNEQFF. CDR3 nucleotide sequence: TGCAGCGTTTGGGGACAGGGGCTTGGCTACAATGAGCAGTTCTTC.

This clone showed up just once. V and J are TRBV5-1 and TRBJ2-4; 7 bases match TRBD2. The CDR3 loop spans 15 amino acids. V lost 0 bases to trimming and J lost 5 bases; unmatched junction nucleotides: 5. The germline CDR1 and CDR2 sequences are SGHRS and YFSETQ. Written as DNA, the CDR3 is TGCGCCAGCAGCTTGGCAGCTGGGGGGGAAAACATTCAGTACTTC. It codes for CASSLAAGGENIQYF.